These 10 T cell receptor beta chains originate from one sample sequenced in a study of shared clonotypes between healthy human individuals. Method: immunoSEQ multiplex PCR; TCRdb's copy keeps in-frame clones and lacks some. The table has about 2.5 million clones, 85% to 95% seen once; the top ten hold around 0.38%. Source material: naive CD4+ T cells from PBMCs. Subset: CD45RA+ positively selected. The receptor source for this set is a man in his late teens or twenties in good health. Some clones in this sample may be carry-over from other donors' samples.

V gene TRBV6-1 combines with J gene TRBJ1-5; D is unresolved. The germline V and J ends were trimmed by 4 bases and 9 bases, with 13 bases remaining between them. The CDR3 sequence is 13 residues long. The V gene's germline CDR1 is MNHNS and CDR2 SASEGT. For the CDR3, the DNA is TGTGCCAGCAGTGGTGTACCAGTAATGCCCCAGCATTTT. Translated, it gives CASSGVPVMPQHF.

This clone appeared a few times. The genes are TRBV30 and TRBJ2-2; D call uncertain. Trimming stripped 2 bases from V and 2 bases from J, with 6 bases between. The CDR3 is made up of 13 amino acids. Germline lookup yields CDR1 GTSNPN and CDR2 SVGIG (reference sequence). DNA for the CDR3: TGTGCCTGGAGTATTCACAACACCGGGGAGCTGTTTTTT. This codes for CAWSIHNTGELFF.

This clone occurred once. The chain links TRBV4-2 to TRBJ1-1, with D unresolved. V shed 3 bases and J shed 0 bases, with 5 bases lying between them. Germline assignment: CDR1 LGHNA and CDR2 YNFKEQ. This CDR3 has 13 residues. For the CDR3, the DNA is TGTGCCAGCAGCCAGTTCCTGAACACTGAAGCTTTCTTT. Translating it yields CASSQFLNTEAFF.

This rearrangement joins TRBV18 to TRBJ2-4; 8 bases fit TRBD1. This CDR3 is built from 15 residues. Trimming removed 4 bases from V and 1 base from J; junction bases left unmatched: 3. Germline V gene lookup returns CDR1 KGHSH and CDR2 LQKENI. CDR3 region: CASSQQGVAKNIQYF. CDR3 nucleotides: TGTGCCAGCTCACAACAGGGGGTCGCCAAAAACATTCAGTACTTC.

Note on this clone: Additional DNA sequences in this sample encode the identical CDR3. This chain links TRBV29-1 with TRBJ2-2, with TRBD1 identical over 7 bases. The V gene end was trimmed by 6 bases and the J gene end by 8 bases; junction bases not matched to a gene: 6. Germline V CDR1 and CDR2: SQVTM, ANQGSEA. This CDR3 has 12 residues. CDR3 protein: CSVRQGTGELFF. CDR3 nucleotides: TGCAGCGTGCGACAGGGTACGGGGGAGCTGTTTTTT.

The chain has TRBV5-5 and TRBJ1-3, with 9 bases aligning to TRBD1. The V segment lost 2 bases and the J segment 4 bases; nucleotides outside the gene matches: 10. The CDR3 consists of 17 residues. Germline CDR1 is SGHKS and CDR2 is YYEKEE (reference sequence). CDR3 DNA sequence: TGTGCCAGCAGCTTAGACAGGACAGGGGTACGCGGAAACACCATATATTTT. Translation gives CASSLDRTGVRGNTIYF.

Notes on this clone: Other DNA sequences in this specimen translate into the identical CDR3. This chain links TRBV28 with TRBJ1-5; 7 bases are a match to TRBD1. The CDR3 is 12 residues long. Per the germline V gene, CDR1 is MDHEN and CDR2 is SYDVKM. The V segment lost 5 bases and the J segment 6 bases; nucleotides outside the gene matches: 1. CDR3 nucleotide sequence: TGTGCCAGCAGTGCAGGGGGTCAGCCCCAGCATTTT. Its protein product is CASSAGGQPQHF. Using reference TRBV28 and TRBJ1-5 for the parts outside the CDR3, the full variable domain is DVKVTQSSRYLVKRTGEKVFLECVQDMDHENMFWYRQDPGLGLRLIYFSYDVKMKEKGDIPEGYSVSREKKERFSLILESASTNQTSMYLCASSAGGQPQHFGDGTRLSIL.

V usage is TRBV5-1 and J usage is TRBJ1-2; no clear D gene. The CDR3 length is 13 residues. V shed 4 bases and J shed 8 bases, with 15 bases lying between them. Germline V CDR1 and CDR2: SGHRS, YFSETQ. Here the CDR3 DNA reads TGCGCCAGCAGCCTTGGTTCCCCCGGGGGCTACACCTTC. This encodes CASSLGSPGGYTF.

The V gene is TRBV7-3, the J gene TRBJ2-5; weak D call: TRBD1 (5 bases). Germline loops: CDR1 SGHTA, CDR2 FQGTGA. V lost 3 bases and J 2 bases, leaving 13 bases between the germline ends. The CDR3 contains 15 residues. The CDR3 is CASSFDGRTQETQYF. The CDR3 nucleotides read TGTGCCAGCAGCTTTGACGGACGGACACAAGAGACCCAGTACTTC.

V is TRBV18 and J is TRBJ2-7; 14 bases are shared with TRBD2. The CDR3 runs to 15 residues. With 2 bases clipped from V and 8 bases from J, the junction kept 5 bases outside the gene matches. Germline V gene sequence: CDR1 KGHSH, CDR2 LQKENI. The CDR3 spells CASSPAGTSGSQQYF. Written as DNA, the CDR3 is TGTGCCAGCTCACCAGCCGGGACTAGCGGGAGCCAGCAGTACTTC.